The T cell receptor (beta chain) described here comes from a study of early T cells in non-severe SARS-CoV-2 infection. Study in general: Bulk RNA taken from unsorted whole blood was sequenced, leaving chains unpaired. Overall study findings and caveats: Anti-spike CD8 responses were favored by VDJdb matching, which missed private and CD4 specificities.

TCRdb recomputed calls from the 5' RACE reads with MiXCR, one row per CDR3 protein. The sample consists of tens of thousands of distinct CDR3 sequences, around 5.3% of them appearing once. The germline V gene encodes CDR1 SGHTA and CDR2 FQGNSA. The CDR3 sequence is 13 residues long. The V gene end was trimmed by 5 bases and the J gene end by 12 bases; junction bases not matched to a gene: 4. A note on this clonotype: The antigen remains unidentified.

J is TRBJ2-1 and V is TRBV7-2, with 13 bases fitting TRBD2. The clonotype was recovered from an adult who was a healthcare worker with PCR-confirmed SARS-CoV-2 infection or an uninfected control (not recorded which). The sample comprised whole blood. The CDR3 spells CASSLGLAGWQFF. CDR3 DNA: TGTGCCAGCAGCCTGGGACTAGCGGGGTGGCAGTTCTTC.